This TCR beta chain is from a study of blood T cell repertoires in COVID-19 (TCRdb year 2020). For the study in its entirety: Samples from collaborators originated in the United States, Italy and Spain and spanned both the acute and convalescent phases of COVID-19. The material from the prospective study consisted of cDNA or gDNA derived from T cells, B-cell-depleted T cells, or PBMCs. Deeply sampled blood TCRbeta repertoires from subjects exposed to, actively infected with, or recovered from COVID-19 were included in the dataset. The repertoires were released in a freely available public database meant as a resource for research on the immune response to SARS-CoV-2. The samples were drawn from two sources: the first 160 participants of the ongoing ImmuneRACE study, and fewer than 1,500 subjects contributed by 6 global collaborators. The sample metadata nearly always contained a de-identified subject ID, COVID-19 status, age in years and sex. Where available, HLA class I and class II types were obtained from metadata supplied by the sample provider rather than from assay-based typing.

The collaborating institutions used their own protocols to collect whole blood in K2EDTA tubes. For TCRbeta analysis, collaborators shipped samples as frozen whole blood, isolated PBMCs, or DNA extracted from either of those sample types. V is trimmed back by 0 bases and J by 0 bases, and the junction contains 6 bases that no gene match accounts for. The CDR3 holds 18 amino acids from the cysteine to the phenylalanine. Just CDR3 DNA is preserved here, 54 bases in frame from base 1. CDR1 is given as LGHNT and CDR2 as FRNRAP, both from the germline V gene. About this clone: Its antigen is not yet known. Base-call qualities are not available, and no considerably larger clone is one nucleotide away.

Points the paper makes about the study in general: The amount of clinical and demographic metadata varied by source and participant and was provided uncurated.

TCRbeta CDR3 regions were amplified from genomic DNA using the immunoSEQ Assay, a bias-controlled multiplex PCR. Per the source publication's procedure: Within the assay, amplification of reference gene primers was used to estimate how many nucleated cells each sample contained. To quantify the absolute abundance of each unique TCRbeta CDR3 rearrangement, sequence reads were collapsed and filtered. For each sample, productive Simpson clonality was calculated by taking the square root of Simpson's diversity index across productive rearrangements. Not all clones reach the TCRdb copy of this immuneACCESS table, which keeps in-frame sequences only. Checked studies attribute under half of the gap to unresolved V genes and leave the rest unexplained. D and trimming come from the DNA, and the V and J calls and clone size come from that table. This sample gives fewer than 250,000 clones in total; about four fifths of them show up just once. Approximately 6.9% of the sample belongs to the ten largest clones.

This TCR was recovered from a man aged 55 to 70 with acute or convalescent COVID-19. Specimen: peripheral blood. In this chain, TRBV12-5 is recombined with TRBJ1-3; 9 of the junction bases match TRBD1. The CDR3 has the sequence CASGLVGTGLSSGNTIYF. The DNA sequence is TGTGCTAGTGGTTTGGTAGGGACAGGGCTGAGCTCTGGAAACACCATATATTTT.